These 22 T cell receptor beta chains share one sample of origin, sequenced in a study of blood T cell repertoires in COVID-19. Sequenced by immunoSEQ multiplex PCR; TCRdb stores in-frame clones only, minus some. The sample records about 170,000 clones, more than 75% being singletons. The sequenced sample consisted of peripheral blood. These receptors were taken from a man aged 45 to 65 who had recovered from COVID-19.

This sequence joins TRBV5-5 and TRBJ2-2; the match to TRBD1 covers 8 bases. V lost 4 bases, J lost 4 bases, and 9 bases stayed unmatched. The CDR3 totals 16 residues. The V gene's germline CDR1 is SGHKS and CDR2 YYEKEE (reference sequence). The CDR3 sequence: CASSARTGISTGELFF. The CDR3 DNA follows: TGTGCCAGCAGCGCAAGGACAGGGATTAGCACCGGGGAGCTGTTTTTT.

This clone was seen a handful of times. The gene calls are TRBV25-1 and TRBJ2-2; the D gene is possibly TRBD2 (6 bases). V dropped 5 bases and J dropped 0 bases, with 7 bases sitting between them. Germline CDR1 is MGHDK and CDR2 is SYGVNS. The CDR3 is made up of 14 amino acids. The CDR3: CASSPGANTGELFF. The CDR3 bases are TGTGCCAGCAGTCCGGGGGCGAACACCGGGGAGCTGTTTTTT.

This chain connects TRBV9 to TRBJ1-1; 10 bases agree with TRBD1. Unmatched junction bases numbered 6, after V lost 4 bases and J lost 3 bases. CDR3 size: 15 residues. Germline-derived CDR1 and CDR2 are SGDLS and YYNGEE. The DNA for the CDR3 is TGTGCCAGCAGCCCCCGGACAGGGGGGGACACTGAAGCTTTCTTT. Its translation: CASSPRTGGDTEAFF. Looking up the rest from reference TRBV9 and TRBJ1-1 gives the full variable domain: DSGVTQTPKHLITATGQRVTLRCSPRSGDLSVYWYQQSLDQGLQFLIQYYNGEERAKGNILERFSAQQFPDLHSELNLSSLELGDSALYFCASSPRTGGDTEAFFGQGTRLTVV.

CDR3 protein: CASSHHSGNTIYF. The CDR3 DNA reads TGTGCCAGCAGCCACCACTCTGGAAACACCATATATTTT. The J gene is TRBJ1-3, the V gene TRBV14; D is unresolved. This CDR3 is built from 13 residues. The V and J ends lost 3 bases and 0 bases respectively, with 3 bases between them. CDR1 SGHDN and CDR2 FVKESK come from the germline V gene.

This rearrangement joins TRBV10-3 to TRBJ1-2; 8 nucleotides align to TRBD1. V trimming: 8 bases; J trimming: 10 bases; junction bases outside the gene matches: 9. CDR1 is ENHRY and CDR2 is SYGVKD in the germline V gene. The CDR3 covers 12 residues. The CDR3 sequence: CAIHAGTGDYTF. As DNA, the CDR3 is TGTGCCATCCACGCCGGGACAGGTGACTACACCTTC.

The genes are TRBV9 and TRBJ1-4; 7 nucleotides match TRBD1. J lost 2 bases, V lost 4 bases, and 14 bases had no gene match. Looked up from germline, CDR1 is SGDLS and CDR2 is YYNGEE. The CDR3 length is 18 residues. The CDR3 loop reads CASSPHGGVQGTNEKLFF. The DNA of the CDR3 is TGTGCCAGCAGCCCCCACGGGGGGGTACAGGGGACTAATGAAAAACTGTTTTTT.

In its sample, this clone was seen a few times. This chain joins TRBV7-3 and TRBJ1-1; perhaps TRBD1 as D (5 bases). The V end was cut by 5 bases, the J end by 5 bases, with 12 bases between. Germline CDR1 is SGHTA and CDR2 is FQGTGA. The CDR3 covers 13 residues. This CDR3 reads CASSQSRDTEAFF. Here the CDR3 DNA reads TGTGCCAGCAGCCAATCCAGGGATACTGAAGCTTTCTTT.

This clone was detected a few times. The chain couples TRBV6-2 or TRBV6-3 to TRBJ2-7; TRBD1 matches 10 bases. The CDR3 loop spans 15 amino acids. V dropped 5 bases and J dropped 7; count of bases not matched to a gene: 11. CDR1 and CDR2 from the germline V gene are MNHEY and SVGEGT. The CDR3 sequence: CASSRPTGGVGEQYF. The CDR3 nucleotides are TGTGCCAGCAGTCGCCCGACAGGGGGCGTGGGAGAGCAGTACTTC.

The chain has TRBV30 and TRBJ2-2; 7 bases line up with TRBD1. V was clipped by 1 base and J by 2 bases; unmatched bases: 7. CDR1 is GTSNPN, CDR2 SVGIG, per germline (reference sequence). This CDR3 contains 16 residues. CDR3 residues: CAWSGDSQINTGELFF. As DNA, the CDR3 is TGTGCCTGGAGTGGGGACAGTCAAATTAACACCGGGGAGCTGTTTTTT. Filled out from reference TRBV30 and TRBJ2-2, the complete variable domain reads SQTIHQWPATLVQPVGSPLSLECTVEGTSNPNLYWYRQAAGRGLQLLFYSVGIGQISSEVPQNLSASRPQDRQFILSSKKLLLSDSGFYLCAWSGDSQINTGELFFGEGSRLTVL.

The chain recombines TRBV5-6 with TRBJ1-2, with no clear D. The CDR3 is 14 residues long. Trimming removed 0 bases from V and 3 bases from J, with 9 bases in between. CDR1 is SGHDT and CDR2 is YYEEEE in the germline V gene. CDR3 in DNA: TGTGCCAGCAGCTTGGGAGGGAGGGACTATGGCTACACCTTC. This sequence encodes CASSLGGRDYGYTF.

The chain uses TRBV6-2 or TRBV6-3 and TRBJ1-2; 8 bases line up with TRBD1. Germline CDR1 reads MNHEY; CDR2 reads SVGEGT. The CDR3 covers 14 residues. V lost 0 bases to trimming and J lost 4 bases; unmatched junction nucleotides: 1. The CDR3 nucleotides are TGTGCCAGCAGTTACTCCGGACAGGGCTATGGCTACACCTTC. It encodes CASSYSGQGYGYTF.

The CDR3 is CASSLGGPRIQHF. The CDR3 bases are TGTGCCAGCAGTTTAGGGGGGCCAAGGATCCAGCATTTT. The V gene is TRBV12-3 or TRBV12-4, the J gene TRBJ1-5; a weak D match, TRBD1 (6 bases). V was trimmed by 1 base and J by 12 bases, leaving 13 bases between them. The CDR3 runs 13 residues.

This chain connects TRBV6-5 to TRBJ1-4; maybe TRBD1 (5 bases). Germline V CDR1 and CDR2: MNHEY, SVGAGI. The CDR3 totals 14 residues. The V end lost 7 bases, the J end lost 7 bases, and 16 bases lay between the germline ends. The CDR3 sequence: CASMRGGLGEKLFF. CDR3 sequence (DNA): TGTGCCAGCATGCGCGGGGGTTTAGGTGAAAAACTGTTTTTT.

This clone has a single count. Other DNA sequences in this sample translate to the same CDR3. This chain joins TRBV7-2 and TRBJ2-5; possibly TRBD2 for D (5 bases). The CDR3 is 14 residues long. Trimming pared 0 bases from V and 5 bases from J, leaving 10 bases between. The germline V gene has CDR1 SGHTA and CDR2 FQGNSA. The CDR3 protein is CASSLAGSGETQYF. The CDR3 region has the DNA TGTGCCAGCAGCTTAGCGGGCAGCGGCGAGACCCAGTACTTC.

The genes are TRBV6-2 or TRBV6-3 and TRBJ1-1; D may be TRBD1 (6 bases). Germline V CDR1 and CDR2: MNHEY, SVGEGT. The CDR3 is made up of 13 amino acids. Trimming took 3 bases from V and 8 from J, leaving 13 bases between them. Here the CDR3 reads CASSYYAQGEAFF. The CDR3 coding sequence is TGTGCCAGCAGTTATTATGCTCAGGGGGAAGCTTTCTTT.

V gene TRBV7-2 combines with J gene TRBJ2-7; 9 bases agree with TRBD2. V gave up 5 bases and J gave up 3 bases; unmatched junction bases: 8. The CDR3 length is 15 residues. Looked up from germline, CDR1 is SGHTA and CDR2 is FQGNSA. The CDR3 sequence is CASSLFSGSGYEQYF. CDR3 DNA sequence: TGTGCCAGCAGCCTATTTAGCGGGAGTGGCTACGAGCAGTACTTC.

The V and J genes are TRBV7-9 and TRBJ1-2, with 9 bases aligning to TRBD1. CDR1 and CDR2 from the germline V gene are SEHNR and FQNEAQ (reference sequence). The trim removed 5 bases at V and 8 bases at J, leaving 9 bases unmatched. CDR3 length: 14 amino acids. The DNA of the CDR3 is TGTGCCAGCAGCCCATCAGGGACAGGGTACGGCTACACCTTC. Protein: CASSPSGTGYGYTF. Filled out from reference TRBV7-9 and TRBJ1-2, the complete variable domain reads DTGVSQNPRHKITKRGQNVTFRCDPISEHNRLYWYRQTLGQGPEFLTYFQNEAQLEKSRLLSDRFSAERPKGSFSTLEIQRTEQGDSAMYLCASSPSGTGYGYTFGSGTRLTVV.

The chain joins TRBV12-3 or TRBV12-4 to TRBJ1-1; possibly TRBD1 for D (6 bases). CDR3 size: 11 residues. Between the trimmed V and J ends, which lost 6 bases and 7 bases, there was a span of 9 bases. CDR3 sequence reads: CASSLTGEAFF. DNA of the CDR3: TGTGCCAGCAGCTTGACAGGTGAAGCTTTCTTT.

The chain uses TRBV6-5 and TRBJ2-5, with TRBD2 matching over 9 bases. Trimming cost V 2 bases and J 1 base; bases outside gene matches: 2. This CDR3 region has 15 residues. CDR1 and CDR2 (germline): MNHEY, SVGAGI. This chain's CDR3 is CASSYVAGVQETQYF. CDR3 in DNA: TGTGCCAGCAGTTACGTAGCGGGGGTCCAAGAGACCCAGTACTTC.

V and J are TRBV4-3 and TRBJ1-2; 10 nucleotides align to TRBD1. With V trimmed by 5 bases and J by 6 bases, 6 bases remained unmatched. CDR3 size: 14 residues. The germline gives CDR1 LGHNA, CDR2 YSLEER. The CDR3 region has the DNA TGCGCCAGCAGCTCCGAGGACAGGGGGAATGGCTACACCTTC. This encodes CASSSEDRGNGYTF.

The chain links TRBV7-2 to TRBJ2-7; D perhaps matches TRBD2 (5 bases). The CDR3 covers 15 residues. The V end was cut by 5 bases, the J end by 2 bases, with 16 bases between. Germline loops: CDR1 SGHTA, CDR2 FQGNSA. The CDR3 loop reads CASSLTGGFTYEQYF. DNA for the CDR3: TGTGCCAGCAGCCTTACGGGCGGGTTCACCTACGAGCAGTACTTC.

The chain has TRBV5-5 and TRBJ2-5, with TRBD2 identical over 10 bases. The V gene end was trimmed by 3 bases and the J gene end by 5 bases; junction bases not matched to a gene: 7. The CDR3 is 15 amino acids. Germline lookup yields CDR1 SGHKS and CDR2 YYEKEE (reference sequence). The CDR3 spells CASSYTGLAAETQYF. For the CDR3, the DNA is TGTGCCAGCAGCTACACCGGACTAGCGGCGGAGACCCAGTACTTC. Drawing the rest from reference TRBV5-5 and TRBJ2-5, the complete variable domain is DAGVTQSPTHLIKTRGQQVTLRCSPISGHKSVSWYQQVLGQGPQFIFQYYEKEERGRGNFPDRFSARQFPNYSSELNVNALLLGDSALYLCASSYTGLAAETQYFGPGTRLLVL.